Listed here is a single TCR beta chain. The CDR3 is made up of 15 amino acids. Profiled with immunoSEQ multiplex PCR; TCRdb holds only in-frame clones, not every one. In the table there are around 1.5 million clones, 95% to 99% of which are singletons. These data belong to a study of shared clonotypes between healthy human individuals. Across the whole study: Three plates were used per donor for CD4 naive, three for CD4 memory, two for CD8 naive and one for CD8 memory.

This receptor was obtained from a man between 25 and 39 years old in good health. The V and J genes are TRBV21-1 and TRBJ2-1; the D segment call TRBD2 is taken from the table without a DNA check. TRBV21-1 is marked as a pseudogene. Sample: naive CD4+ T cells sorted from blood. Subset: CD45RA+ positively selected. Here the CDR3 DNA reads TGTGCCAGCAGCAGCCAACGATCGCTCTCCGAGGGAGGGTTCTTC. Protein sequence: CASSSQRSLSEGGFF.